These 9 T cell receptor beta chains originate from one sample sequenced in a study of T cells in Graves' hyperthyroidism and ophthalmopathy. From RNA transcripts, TCR beta CDR3 regions were amplified. Initially, a first-round RT-PCR of the TCR CDR3 employed the HTBI primer set. TCRdb fed the multiplex PCR reads into MiXCR, producing one record per CDR3 protein. Of a few hundred thousand distinct CDR3 sequences in the sample, 15% to 19% were seen once. Sample: blood. All receptors derive from a woman in her 30s with Graves' hyperthyroidism.

This clonotype was picked up many times. J is TRBJ2-1 and V is TRBV20-1; maybe TRBD2 (7 bases). This CDR3 has 15 amino acids. The germline V and J ends were trimmed by 6 bases and 2 bases, with 17 bases remaining between them. CDR1 and CDR2 (germline): DFQATT, SNEGSKA (reference sequence). The CDR3 protein is CSASTQGRAYNEQFF. In DNA, the CDR3 is TGCAGTGCGAGTACCCAGGGGAGGGCCTACAATGAGCAGTTCTTC.

This clonotype was recorded a few times. The genes are TRBV7-9 and TRBJ2-7; 12 bases align to TRBD2. The V segment lost 5 bases and the J segment 5 bases; nucleotides outside the gene matches: 10. CDR3 length: 16 amino acids. Germline V gene sequence: CDR1 SEHNR, CDR2 FQNEAQ (reference sequence). The CDR3 here is CASSRFTSGRTDEQYF. CDR3 bases: TGTGCCAGCAGCCGATTTACTAGCGGGAGGACCGACGAGCAGTACTTC.

This clonotype was recorded a few times. The chain employs TRBV24-1 and TRBJ2-1; 7 bases match TRBD1. Per the germline V gene, CDR1 is KGHDR and CDR2 is SFDVKD. The V gene end was trimmed by 4 bases and the J gene end by 6 bases; junction bases not matched to a gene: 14. The CDR3 is made up of 17 amino acids. The DNA of the CDR3 is TGTGCCACCAGTGACTCCCTTAACAGGGGTGGTGGCAATGAGCAGTTCTTC. Amino acid sequence: CATSDSLNRGGGNEQFF.

This clonotype was detected ten times or more. At one boundary the junction diverges from the germline segment, which might be a read error. The CDR3 bases are TGTGCCAGCAGCTGGACAGACAATGAGCAGTTCTTC. Protein sequence: CASSWTDNEQFF. This chain connects TRBV5-1 to TRBJ2-1; D might be TRBD1 (6 bases). This CDR3 comprises 12 residues. CDR1 is SGHRS, CDR2 YFSETQ, per germline.

This rearrangement joins TRBV6-1 to TRBJ2-3; D uncertain. The germline V gene encodes CDR1 MNHNS and CDR2 SASEGT. The CDR3 totals 12 residues. V was shortened by 2 bases and J by 8 bases, with 8 bases between the two germline ends. For the CDR3, the DNA is TGTGCCAGCAGTGAATCGCCGGGTACGCAGTATTTT. Translating gives CASSESPGTQYF.

This clonotype appeared a few times. J is TRBJ2-2 and V is TRBV19, with D uncertain. The V end lost 5 bases, the J end lost 0 bases, and 13 bases lay between the germline ends. Germline V gene sequence: CDR1 LNHDA, CDR2 SQIVND (reference sequence). The CDR3 totals 16 residues. The CDR3 region is CASSRKWASNTGELFF. CDR3 sequence (DNA): TGTGCCAGTAGTCGGAAATGGGCGTCGAACACCGGGGAGCTGTTTTTT.

This clonotype was seen more than once but under ten times. The chain employs TRBV7-8 and TRBJ1-5; D unresolved. V was shortened by 5 bases and J by 0 bases, with 14 bases between the two germline ends. The CDR3 consists of 16 residues. Germline values: CDR1 SGHVS, CDR2 FQNEAQ. CDR3 in amino acids: CASSPDDKYSNQPQHF. The CDR3 DNA sequence: TGTGCCAGCAGCCCTGACGATAAATATAGCAATCAGCCCCAGCATTTT.

This clonotype was seen a handful of times. This rearrangement joins TRBV19 to TRBJ1-1, with 9 bases identical to TRBD1. The CDR3 covers 12 residues. CDR1 and CDR2 (germline): LNHDA, SQIVND (reference sequence). Germline trimming cut 4 bases from V and 10 bases from J; bases unmatched to any gene: 4. CDR3 nucleotide sequence: TGTGCCAGTAGTACGCGACAGGGGGGAGCTTTCTTT. Amino acid sequence: CASSTRQGGAFF.

In this sample, this clonotype turned up a few times. V and J are TRBV7-9 and TRBJ2-3; no definite D call. CDR3 length equals 16 residues. Trimming left V 5 bases short and J 0 bases short, with 15 bases between. Germline values: CDR1 SEHNR, CDR2 FQNEAQ (reference sequence). The CDR3 protein is CASSDRSGRSTDTQYF. CDR3 nucleotides: TGTGCCAGCAGCGATAGGAGTGGCAGGAGCACAGATACGCAGTATTTT.